This T cell receptor beta chain was captured by sequencing in a study of cytomegalovirus exposure and HLA in healthy donors (TCRdb year 2017). Study-wide context: In an earlier analysis of roughly 500 of the donors, 276 Gb of sequence data and approximately 120 million unique TCR beta sequences from approximately 180 million T cells were reported. Approximately 310 gigabases of sequencing data and tens of millions of unique TCR sequences were included in an early release covering around 600 HLA-typed donors. Among the roughly 400 genotyped donors, approximately 82% belonged to the genetic ancestry cluster associated with self-reported Caucasian donors. The study aimed to test whether signatures of past pathogen exposure could be identified by cataloging public T cell receptors. The study used immunosequencing to profile the T cell repertoires of 670 or so subjects and linked those repertoires to cytomegalovirus serostatus. A separate validation cohort of 90 to 150 different subjects was used in addition to the roughly 670-subject first cohort. The study combined high-throughput TCR immunosequencing, statistical association of individual TCRs with disease status, and machine learning to predict cytomegalovirus infection status. A later analysis re-examined previously published TCR beta repertoires from about 700 donors and added high-resolution HLA genotyping to investigate patterns of TCR occurrence. In the later analysis, no new phenotypic data were used to find candidate immune exposures; instead, reliance was placed on TCR beta sequences and their occurrence across donors. An earlier analysis of 587 of the donors used high-throughput TCR beta sequencing to judge whether each TCR beta V gene segment behaved as functional or pseudogenic. Alongside the repertoire data, information on donor age, sex, ethnicity and CMV serostatus was compiled. Genome-wide SNP genotypes for about three fifths of the roughly 670 donors were used in a later genetic analysis, which treated that subset as a discovery cohort. All discovery cohort repertoires had been generated using a single sequencing platform. Both class I and class II loci were covered by HLA typing, at four-digit resolution. The number of typed donors differed by locus: roughly 629-640 for A, B, C, DRB1 and DQB1; roughly 510 for DQA1; fewer than 610 for DPA1; and roughly 490 for DPB1. Several DR-DQ haplotypes were handled as single units for association and clustering because linkage in the cohort was strong. Among 350 to 400 genotyped donors of the cohort, an average of around 240,000 unique TCR beta nucleotide sequences were sequenced per donor, roughly 20% of them non-productive. What the research found in general, with its limitations: When HLA alleles, especially DR and DQ, strongly co-occurred, attributing TCR associations to individual alleles was difficult. Only TCR beta chains were sequenced in this cohort, and the absence of alpha or paired-chain data limited detectable features. Cytomegalovirus status was reported to be diagnosed by the classifier with high specificity and sensitivity in both the original and validation cohorts. A further reported finding was that TCR beta sequences accurately predicted the HLA-A and HLA-B alleles for most subjects in the first cohort. In vitro tests confirmed that a few of the cytomegalovirus-associated TCR beta chains recognize cytomegalovirus antigens. Compared with equally common non-associated chains, HLA-associated TCR beta chains in a later analysis were more clonally expanded and had lower generation probabilities. Most TCR sequences were observed very rarely across donors, whereas some public TCRs were present in many individuals. The 87-base-pair reads could not distinguish some IMGT-functional V segments, including TRBV6-2 and TRBV6-3, so those segments were excluded. The sequencing pipeline was judged likely to have produced a cluster of highly shared sequence variants as a technical artifact. Roughly uniform sequencing depth across donors was assumed in presence/absence analyses, although this assumption may not hold. An association between a missense DCLRE1C variant and V-gene and J-gene trimming of TCR beta chains was found in a later genetic analysis and replicated in an independent cohort. Because counts were too low, seventeen rarely observed V segments, including chromosome 9 orphons, were excluded from the earlier analysis of 587 of the donors. CMV serostatus was the only immune exposure information available for the cohort. The study gave a list of 150 to 200 TCR beta chains associated with cytomegalovirus. HLA typing was unavailable for some donors at each locus, so association tests used only the typed subset. In an earlier analysis of approximately 600 of the donors, most TCR beta V segments were observed in productive rearrangements about 87% or about 30% of the time, broadly matching IMGT annotations. Most CMV-associated TCR beta chains appeared to be HLA-restricted in a later analysis, and the HLA associations seemed to be driven largely by CMV exposure. A later analysis associated around 16,000 TCR beta sequences with specific HLA alleles at a false discovery rate of 0.05. It was suggested by the authors that the approach could potentially be generalized to other disease states and immunological phenotypes. Correlated functional status among segregating V segments might reflect linkage disequilibrium, but an unknown experimental factor could not be ruled out. In a later analysis, TCR association rates were found to vary across HLA loci, with the most associated TCRs seen for DRB1 alleles and the fewest for HLA-C alleles. Several of the top co-occurrence clusters appeared to be linked to parvovirus B19, influenza, CMV and Epstein-Barr virus, according to a later analysis. Compared with the approximately 670-donor mean, donors in an Asian-associated ancestry cluster had fewer N-insertions in productive TCRs, according to a later genetic analysis.

The cohort consisted of 600 to 750 healthy bone marrow donors. Cohort members were all nominally healthy when sampled, although unrecorded immune exposures were likely present. The donor tested CMV seronegative and was one of the 352 seronegative cohort members. Every donor gave a peripheral blood sample, and the peripheral blood mononuclear cells from that sample were used for TCR beta sequencing. Genomic DNA was extracted from the blood cell samples with the Qiagen DNeasy Blood Extraction Kit. Points on this clone: It lacks a known antigen. Base qualities are missing; no much larger clone stands one base away.

In the germline V gene, CDR1 corresponds to SGDLS and CDR2 to YYNGEE. The CDR3, cysteine through phenylalanine, is 15 amino acids long. Solely the CDR3 DNA is kept, with 45 bases framed from the first base. V loses 0 bases, J loses 0 bases, and the germline ends lie 9 bases apart. The library was made by the immunoSEQ multiplex PCR assay. For the multiplex PCR, a mixture combining 60 forward primers for TCR Vbeta segments and 13 reverse primers for TCR Jbeta segments was used. The CDR3 region of rearranged TCR beta genes was amplified from genomic DNA by a multiplex PCR assay. On the Illumina HiSeq System, the amplified TCR beta libraries were sequenced as 87-base-pair reads. Regarding the original processing steps: A later analysis tallied roughly 78 million unique TCR beta chains across the 610 or so repertoires, and some 10 million of those chains were shared by two or more donors. To remove PCR and sequencing errors, raw reads were error-corrected and collapsed into unique sequences using a nearest-neighbor algorithm that merged closely related sequences. To assign V, D and J gene segments, CDR3 sequences were aligned to IMGT reference sequences. For a sequence to be retained, at least a six-nucleotide match to both a V gene segment and a J gene segment was required. A rearrangement was called productive if the CDR3 had no stop codons and remained in frame with V and J, and every other rearrangement was called non-productive. CDR3 was defined by IMGT convention, running from the second conserved V-encoded cysteine to the conserved J-encoded phenylalanine. The earlier analysis of about 590 of the donors excluded sequences that lacked an unambiguous match to a single V gene segment. An earlier analysis of roughly 590 of the donors called V segments functional above 56.7% productive rearrangements and segregating when the between-donor standard deviation exceeded 5%. A statistical classification framework was built to diagnose cytomegalovirus status from the catalog of TCR beta chain sequences. A later analysis assigned V and J genes by comparing TCR nucleotide sequences with IMGT/GENE-DB human TR gene sequences. Using the TCRdist pipeline, a later analysis assigned CDR3 sequences along with most-parsimonious VDJ recombination scenarios. In a later analysis, every TCR beta chain was defined by the combination of its CDR3 amino acid sequence and its V-gene family, and reads without a unique V-gene family were dropped. In a later analysis, several hundred highly shared, low-generation-probability nucleotide sequences were removed to address suspected cross-contamination and a sequencing artifact. In a later analysis, a clonal expansion index was calculated for each public chain from normalized within-repertoire ranks of inferred template counts. In a later analysis, generation probabilities were computed using a VDJ recombination model fitted to out-of-frame rearrangements, and the results were checked against IGoR. In a later analysis, TCR-TCR, TCR-HLA and TCR-CMV co-occurrence was scored with hypergeometric tests, and a repertoire-size bias correction was applied to TCR pairs. A later analysis estimated false discovery rates by permuting HLA or CMV assignments 20 times. In a later analysis, co-occurring TCRs were grouped using DBSCAN, and TCRdist sequence similarity was added for clustering within HLA-allele-positive subsets. Repertoires with fewer than 30,000 or more than 120,000 public chains, plus five repertoires with anomalous nucleotide sharing, were excluded from co-occurrence clustering. In TCRdb, the immuneACCESS table is reduced to in-frame sequences with V and J assigned. These tables do not hold every clone; where another copy was compared, an unresolved V gene accounts for under half, and the others remain unexplained. Clone size and V and J calls were adopted from that table, with D and trimming inferred from the DNA. The sample yields some 180,000 clones; over 80% were counted once. About 2.2% of the sample is held by the ten biggest clonotypes.

The sample taken for sequencing was PBMCs. Rearrangement joined TRBV9 to TRBJ1-2, with the D gene uncertain. The TCR sequence derives from a male donor in good health and CMV-seronegative. CDR3 protein: CASSVASTANYGYTF. The sequenced DNA is TGTGCCAGCAGCGTAGCTTCTACAGCTAACTATGGCTACACCTTC.